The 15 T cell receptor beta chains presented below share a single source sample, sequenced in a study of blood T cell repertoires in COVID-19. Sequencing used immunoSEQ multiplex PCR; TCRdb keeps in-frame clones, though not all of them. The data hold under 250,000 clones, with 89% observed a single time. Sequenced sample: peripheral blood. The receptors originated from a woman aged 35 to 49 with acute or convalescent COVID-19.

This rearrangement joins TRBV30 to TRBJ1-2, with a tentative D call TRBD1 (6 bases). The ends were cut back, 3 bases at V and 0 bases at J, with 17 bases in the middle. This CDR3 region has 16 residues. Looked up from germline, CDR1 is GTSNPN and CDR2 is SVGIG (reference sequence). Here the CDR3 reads CAWSGMGAGPNYGYTF. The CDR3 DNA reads TGTGCCTGGAGCGGTATGGGGGCCGGTCCTAACTATGGCTACACCTTC. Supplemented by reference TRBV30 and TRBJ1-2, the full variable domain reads SQTIHQWPATLVQPVGSPLSLECTVEGTSNPNLYWYRQAAGRGLQLLFYSVGIGQISSEVPQNLSASRPQDRQFILSSKKLLLSDSGFYLCAWSGMGAGPNYGYTFGSGTRLTVV.

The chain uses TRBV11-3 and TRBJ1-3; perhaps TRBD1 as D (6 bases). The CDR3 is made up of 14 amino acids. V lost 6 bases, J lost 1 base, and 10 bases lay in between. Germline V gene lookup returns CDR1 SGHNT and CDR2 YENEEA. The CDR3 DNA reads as TGTGCCAGCAGTTTGGGGGCTTCTGGAAACACCATATATTTT. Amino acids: CASSLGASGNTIYF.

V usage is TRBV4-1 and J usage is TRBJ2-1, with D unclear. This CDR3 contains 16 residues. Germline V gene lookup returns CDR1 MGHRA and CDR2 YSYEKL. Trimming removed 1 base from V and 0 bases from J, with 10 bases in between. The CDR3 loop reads CASSQVGKNSYNEQFF. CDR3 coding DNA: TGCGCCAGCAGCCAAGTTGGCAAAAACTCCTACAATGAGCAGTTCTTC.

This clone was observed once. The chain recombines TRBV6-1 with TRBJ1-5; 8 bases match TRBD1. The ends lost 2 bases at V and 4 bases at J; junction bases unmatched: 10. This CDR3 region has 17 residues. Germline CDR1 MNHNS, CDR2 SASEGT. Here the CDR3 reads CASSESPNRQGNQPQHF. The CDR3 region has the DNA TGTGCCAGCAGTGAATCTCCAAACCGACAGGGGAATCAGCCCCAGCATTTT.

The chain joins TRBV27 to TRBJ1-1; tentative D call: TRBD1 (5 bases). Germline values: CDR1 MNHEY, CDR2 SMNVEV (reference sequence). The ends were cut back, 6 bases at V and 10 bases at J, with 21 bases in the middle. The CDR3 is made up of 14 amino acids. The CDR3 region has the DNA TGTGCCAGCAGCCTTTCTTCCGGGGGAATAGCAGCTTTCTTT. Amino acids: CASSLSSGGIAAFF.

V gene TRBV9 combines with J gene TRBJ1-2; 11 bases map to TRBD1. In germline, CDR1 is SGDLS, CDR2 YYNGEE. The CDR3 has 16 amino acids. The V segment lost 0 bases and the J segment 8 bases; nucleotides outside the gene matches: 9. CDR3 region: CASSVGWTGGEIGYTF. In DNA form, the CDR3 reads TGTGCCAGCAGCGTAGGCTGGACAGGGGGCGAGATCGGCTACACCTTC.

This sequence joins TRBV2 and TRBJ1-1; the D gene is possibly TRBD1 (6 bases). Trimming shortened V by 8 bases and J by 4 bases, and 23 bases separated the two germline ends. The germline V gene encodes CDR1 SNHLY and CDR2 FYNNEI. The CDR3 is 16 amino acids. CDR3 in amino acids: CASGTGQGRGFTEAFF. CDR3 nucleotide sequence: TGTGCCAGCGGAACTGGGCAGGGGAGGGGATTCACTGAAGCTTTCTTT. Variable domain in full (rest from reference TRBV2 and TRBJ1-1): EPEVTQTPSHQVTQMGQEVILRCVPISNHLYFYWYRQILGQKVEFLVSFYNNEISEKSEIFDDQFSVERPDGSNFTLKIRSTKLEDSAMYFCASGTGQGRGFTEAFFGQGTRLTVV.

The CDR3 spells CAWSLGQGDYGYTF. DNA for the CDR3: TGTGCCTGGAGTTTGGGACAGGGGGACTATGGCTACACCTTC. V usage is TRBV30 and J usage is TRBJ1-2; 11 positions match TRBD1. CDR3 length equals 14 residues. Trimming removed 2 bases from V and 3 bases from J; junction bases left unmatched: 2. Per germline, CDR1 GTSNPN and CDR2 SVGIG (reference sequence). The full variable domain, its missing parts supplied by reference TRBV30 and TRBJ1-2, is SQTIHQWPATLVQPVGSPLSLECTVEGTSNPNLYWYRQAAGRGLQLLFYSVGIGQISSEVPQNLSASRPQDRQFILSSKKLLLSDSGFYLCAWSLGQGDYGYTFGSGTRLTVV.

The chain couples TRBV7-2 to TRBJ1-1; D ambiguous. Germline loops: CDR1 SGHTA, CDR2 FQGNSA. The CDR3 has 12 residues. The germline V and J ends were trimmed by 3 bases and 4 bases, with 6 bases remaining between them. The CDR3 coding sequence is TGTGCCAGCAGCTTCGACACCACTGAAGCTTTCTTT. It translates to CASSFDTTEAFF. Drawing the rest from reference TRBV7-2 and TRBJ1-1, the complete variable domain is GAGVSQSPSNKVTEKGKDVELRCDPISGHTALYWYRQSLGQGLEFLIYFQGNSAPDKSGLPSDRFSAERTGGSVSTLTIQRTQQEDSAVYLCASSFDTTEAFFGQGTRLTVV.

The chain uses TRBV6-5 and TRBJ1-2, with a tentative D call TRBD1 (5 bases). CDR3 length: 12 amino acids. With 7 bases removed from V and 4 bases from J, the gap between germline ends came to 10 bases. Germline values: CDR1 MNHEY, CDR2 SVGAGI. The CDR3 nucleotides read TGTGCCAGCAATCGACAGTTCTATGGCTACACCTTC. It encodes CASNRQFYGYTF.

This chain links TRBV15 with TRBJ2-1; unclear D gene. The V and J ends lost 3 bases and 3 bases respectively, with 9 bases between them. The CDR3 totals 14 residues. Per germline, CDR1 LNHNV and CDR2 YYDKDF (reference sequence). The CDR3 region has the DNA TGTGCCACCAGCAGGTCCTTAGACTACAATGAGCAGTTCTTC. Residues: CATSRSLDYNEQFF.

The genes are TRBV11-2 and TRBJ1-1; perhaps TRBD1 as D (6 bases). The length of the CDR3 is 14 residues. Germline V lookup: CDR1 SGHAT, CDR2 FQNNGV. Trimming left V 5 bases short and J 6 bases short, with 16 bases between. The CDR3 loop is CASSSTTGYAEAFF. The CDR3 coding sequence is TGTGCCAGCAGCAGTACTACAGGGTACGCTGAAGCTTTCTTT.

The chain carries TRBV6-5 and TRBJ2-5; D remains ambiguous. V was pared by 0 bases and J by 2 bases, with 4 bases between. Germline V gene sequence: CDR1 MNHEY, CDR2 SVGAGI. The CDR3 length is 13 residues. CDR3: CASSYSRQETQYF. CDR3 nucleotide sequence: TGTGCCAGCAGTTACTCCAGGCAAGAGACCCAGTACTTC.

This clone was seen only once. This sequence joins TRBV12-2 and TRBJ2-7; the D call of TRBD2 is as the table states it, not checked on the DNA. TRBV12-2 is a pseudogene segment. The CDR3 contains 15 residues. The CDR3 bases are TGTGCAAGTCGCTTAGCAATCTCTGTCTCCTACGAGCAGTACGTC. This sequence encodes CASRLAISVSYEQYV.

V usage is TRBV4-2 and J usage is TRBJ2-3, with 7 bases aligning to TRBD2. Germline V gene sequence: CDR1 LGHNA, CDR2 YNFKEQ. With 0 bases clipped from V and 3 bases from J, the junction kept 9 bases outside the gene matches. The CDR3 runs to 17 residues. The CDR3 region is CASSQDEASGLTDTQYF. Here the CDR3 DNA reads TGTGCCAGCAGCCAAGACGAGGCTAGCGGCTTGACAGATACGCAGTATTTT.